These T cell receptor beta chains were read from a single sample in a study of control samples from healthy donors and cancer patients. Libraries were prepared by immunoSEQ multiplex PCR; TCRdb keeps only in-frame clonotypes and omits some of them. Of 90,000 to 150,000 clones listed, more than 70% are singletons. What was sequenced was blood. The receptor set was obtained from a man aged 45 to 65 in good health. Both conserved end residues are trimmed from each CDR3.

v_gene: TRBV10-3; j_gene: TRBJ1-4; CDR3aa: ATKGGDEKLF
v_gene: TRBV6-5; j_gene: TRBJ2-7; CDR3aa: ASSYSKYLTYEQY
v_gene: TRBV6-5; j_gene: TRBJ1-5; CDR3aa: ASSYSRPDSNQPQH
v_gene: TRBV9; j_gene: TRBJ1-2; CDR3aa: ASAGIGNYGYT
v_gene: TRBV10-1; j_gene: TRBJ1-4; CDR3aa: ASSGTPNEKLF
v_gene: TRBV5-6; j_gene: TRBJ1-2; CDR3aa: ASSNYGYGYT
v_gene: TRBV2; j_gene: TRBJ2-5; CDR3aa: ASSKISGEETQY
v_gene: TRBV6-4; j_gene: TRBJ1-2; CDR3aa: ASSDSGTGDGYT
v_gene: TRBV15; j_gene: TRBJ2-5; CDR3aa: ATSREGGSGVQETQY
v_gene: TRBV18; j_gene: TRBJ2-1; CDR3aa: ASSPPSTSGNRQF
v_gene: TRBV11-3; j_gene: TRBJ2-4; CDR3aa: ASSLDPRSSGTKNIQY
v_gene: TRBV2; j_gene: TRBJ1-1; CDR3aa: ASSEGQRNTEAF
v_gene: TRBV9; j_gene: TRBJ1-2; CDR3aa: ASSVAGTMGGYGYT
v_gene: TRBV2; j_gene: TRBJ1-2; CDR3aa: ASRSGFYGYT
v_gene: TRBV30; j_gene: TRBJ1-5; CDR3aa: AWRQRGNSNQPQH
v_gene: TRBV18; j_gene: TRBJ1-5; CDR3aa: ASSPAGTQPQH